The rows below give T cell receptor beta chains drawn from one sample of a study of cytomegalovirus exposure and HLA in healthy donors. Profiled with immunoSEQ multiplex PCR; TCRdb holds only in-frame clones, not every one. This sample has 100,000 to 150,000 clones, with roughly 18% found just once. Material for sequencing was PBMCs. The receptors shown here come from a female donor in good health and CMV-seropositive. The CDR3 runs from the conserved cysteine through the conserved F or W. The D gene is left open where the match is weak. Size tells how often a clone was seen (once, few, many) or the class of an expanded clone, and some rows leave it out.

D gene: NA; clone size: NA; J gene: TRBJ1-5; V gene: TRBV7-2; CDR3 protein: CASSSRAGNQPQHF; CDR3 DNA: TGTGCCAGCAGTTCCAGGGCGGGCAATCAGCCCCAGCATTTT
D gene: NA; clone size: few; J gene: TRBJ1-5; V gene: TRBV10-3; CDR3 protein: CAISEAFSNQPQHF; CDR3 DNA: TGTGCCATCAGTGAAGCCTTTAGCAATCAGCCCCAGCATTTT
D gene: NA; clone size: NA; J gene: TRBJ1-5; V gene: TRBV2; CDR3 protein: CASSGQNNQPQHF; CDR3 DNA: TGTGCCAGCAGTGGACAGAACAATCAGCCCCAGCATTTT
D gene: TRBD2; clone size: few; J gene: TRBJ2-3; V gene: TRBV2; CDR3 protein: CASSSETSGQDTQYF; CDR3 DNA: TGTGCCAGCAGCTCCGAGACTAGCGGGCAAGATACGCAGTATTTT
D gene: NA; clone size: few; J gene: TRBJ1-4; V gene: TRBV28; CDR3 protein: CASSSMAQHNEKLFF; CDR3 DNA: TGTGCCAGCAGTTCGATGGCACAGCATAATGAAAAACTGTTTTTT
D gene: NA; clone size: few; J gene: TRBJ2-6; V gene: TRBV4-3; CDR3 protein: CASSQGAGTGANVLTF; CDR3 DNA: TGCGCCAGCAGCCAAGGGGCAGGGACTGGGGCCAACGTCCTGACTTTC
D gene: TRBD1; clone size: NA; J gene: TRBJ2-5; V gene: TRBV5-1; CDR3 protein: CASSSRDRGGEETQYF; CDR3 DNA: TGCGCCAGCAGCTCCCGGGACAGGGGAGGGGAAGAGACCCAGTACTTC
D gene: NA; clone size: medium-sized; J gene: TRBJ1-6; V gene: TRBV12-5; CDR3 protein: CASASTGPGDSPLHF; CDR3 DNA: TGTGCTAGTGCCTCGACAGGACCGGGTGATTCACCCCTCCACTTT
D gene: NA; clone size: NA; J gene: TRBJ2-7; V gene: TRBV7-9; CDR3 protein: CASSSTGAYEQYF; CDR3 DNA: TGTGCCAGCAGCTCGACAGGAGCCTACGAGCAGTACTTC
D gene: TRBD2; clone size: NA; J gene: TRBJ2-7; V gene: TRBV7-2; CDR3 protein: CASSLAGTSGEDDEQYF; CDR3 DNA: TGTGCCAGCAGCTTAGCGGGGACTAGCGGGGAGGACGACGAGCAGTACTTC
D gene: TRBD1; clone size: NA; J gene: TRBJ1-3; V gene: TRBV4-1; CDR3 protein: CASSPRQGGSGNTIYF; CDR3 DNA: TGCGCCAGCAGCCCTAGACAGGGTGGCTCTGGAAACACCATATATTTT
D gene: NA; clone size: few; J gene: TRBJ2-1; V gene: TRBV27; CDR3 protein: CASSFTWGRRNEQFF; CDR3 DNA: TGTGCCAGCAGTTTCACGTGGGGCAGGCGCAATGAGCAGTTCTTC
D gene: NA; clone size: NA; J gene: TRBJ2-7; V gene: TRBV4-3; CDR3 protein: CASSQGSGQANYEQYF; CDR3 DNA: TGCGCCAGCAGCCAAGGTAGTGGGCAGGCCAACTACGAGCAGTACTTC
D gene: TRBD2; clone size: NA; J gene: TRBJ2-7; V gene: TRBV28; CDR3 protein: CASSLAGVSPSEQYF; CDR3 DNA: TGTGCCAGCAGCCTAGCGGGAGTTTCTCCTAGCGAGCAGTACTTC
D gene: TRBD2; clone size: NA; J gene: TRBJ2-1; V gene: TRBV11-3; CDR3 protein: CASSSGLAGGLYNEQFF; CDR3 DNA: TGTGCCAGCAGCTCTGGACTAGCGGGGGGTTTGTACAATGAGCAGTTCTTC
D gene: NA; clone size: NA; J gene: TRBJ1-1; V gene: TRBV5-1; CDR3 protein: CASSLARVNTEAFF; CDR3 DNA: TGCGCCAGCAGCTTGGCGCGGGTGAACACTGAAGCTTTCTTT
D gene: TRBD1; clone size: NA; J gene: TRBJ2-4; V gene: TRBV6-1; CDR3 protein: CASRGQGDKNIQYF; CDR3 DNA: TGTGCCAGCAGGGGACAGGGAGACAAAAACATTCAGTACTTC
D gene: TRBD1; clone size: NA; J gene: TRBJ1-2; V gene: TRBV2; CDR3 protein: CAGHRGGYGYTF; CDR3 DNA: TGTGCCGGACACAGGGGTGGCTATGGCTACACCTTC
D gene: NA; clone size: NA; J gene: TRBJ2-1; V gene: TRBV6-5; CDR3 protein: CASSSARSSYNEQFF; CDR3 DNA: TGTGCCAGCAGTTCTGCACGTAGCTCCTACAATGAGCAGTTCTTC
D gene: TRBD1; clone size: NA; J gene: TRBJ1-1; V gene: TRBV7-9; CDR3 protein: CASSRPTGVSTEAFF; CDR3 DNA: TGTGCCAGCAGCCGTCCGACAGGGGTGTCCACTGAAGCTTTCTTT
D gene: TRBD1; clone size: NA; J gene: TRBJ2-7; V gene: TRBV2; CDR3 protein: CASRGTELDEQYF; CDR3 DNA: TGTGCCAGCAGAGGGACAGAGCTCGACGAGCAGTACTTC
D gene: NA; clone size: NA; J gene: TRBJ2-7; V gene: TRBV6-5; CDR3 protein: CASSYQQGFSYEQYF; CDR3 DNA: TGTGCCAGCAGTTACCAACAGGGTTTCTCCTACGAGCAGTACTTC
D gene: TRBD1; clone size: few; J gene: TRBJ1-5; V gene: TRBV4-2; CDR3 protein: CASSQDGTGGRGNQPQHF; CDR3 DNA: TGTGCCAGCAGCCAAGATGGGACAGGGGGGAGGGGCAATCAGCCCCAGCATTTT
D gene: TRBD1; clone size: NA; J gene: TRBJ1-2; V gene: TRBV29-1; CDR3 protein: CSVEEGQGYGYTF; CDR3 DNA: TGCAGCGTTGAAGAGGGACAGGGCTATGGCTACACCTTC
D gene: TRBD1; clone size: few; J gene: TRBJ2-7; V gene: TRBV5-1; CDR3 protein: CASSRKGDRDSYEQYF; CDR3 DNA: TGCGCCAGCAGCCGCAAGGGGGACAGGGACTCCTACGAGCAGTACTTC
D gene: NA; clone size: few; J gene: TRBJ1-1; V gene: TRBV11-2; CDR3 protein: CASSNNRINTEAFF; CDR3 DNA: TGTGCCAGCAGCAATAACAGGATCAACACTGAAGCTTTCTTT
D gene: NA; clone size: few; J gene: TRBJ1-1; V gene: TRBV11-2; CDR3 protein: CASSLEPQVNTEAFF; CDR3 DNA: TGTGCCAGCAGCTTAGAACCACAGGTGAACACTGAAGCTTTCTTT
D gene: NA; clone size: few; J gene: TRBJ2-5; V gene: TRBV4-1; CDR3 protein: CASSRGGGRETQYF; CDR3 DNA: TGCGCCAGCAGCCGAGGGGGTGGACGAGAGACCCAGTACTTC
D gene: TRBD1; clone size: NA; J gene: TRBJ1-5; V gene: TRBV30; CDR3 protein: CAWSVGGSNQPQHF; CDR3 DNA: TGTGCCTGGAGTGTAGGGGGCAGCAATCAGCCCCAGCATTTT
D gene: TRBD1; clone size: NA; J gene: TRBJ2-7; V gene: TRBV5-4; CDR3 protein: CASSPGGTGAFYEQYF; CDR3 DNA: TGTGCCAGCAGCCCTGGAGGGACAGGGGCCTTCTACGAGCAGTACTTC
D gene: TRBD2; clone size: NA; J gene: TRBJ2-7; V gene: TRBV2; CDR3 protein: CASSEASGLGYF; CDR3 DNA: TGTGCCAGCAGTGAAGCGTCGGGACTAGGGTACTTC
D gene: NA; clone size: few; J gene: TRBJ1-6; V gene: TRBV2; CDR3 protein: CASKFQVDSPLHF; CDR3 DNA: TGTGCCAGCAAATTCCAAGTAGATTCACCCCTCCACTTT
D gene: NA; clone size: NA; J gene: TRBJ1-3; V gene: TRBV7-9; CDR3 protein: CASSSRPRSSGNTIYF; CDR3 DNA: TGTGCCAGCAGCTCTCGACCCCGGAGCTCTGGAAACACCATATATTTT
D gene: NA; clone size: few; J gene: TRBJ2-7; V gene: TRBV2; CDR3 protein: CASTPDSFLSSYEQYF; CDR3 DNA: TGTGCCAGCACCCCAGACAGTTTCTTAAGCTCCTACGAGCAGTACTTC
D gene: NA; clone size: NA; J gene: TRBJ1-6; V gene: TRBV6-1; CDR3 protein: CASSGGDNSPLHF; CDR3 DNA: TGTGCCAGCAGTGGGGGCGATAATTCACCCCTCCACTTT
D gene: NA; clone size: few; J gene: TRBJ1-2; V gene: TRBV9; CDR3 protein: CASSVGGNYGYTF; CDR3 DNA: TGTGCCAGCAGCGTAGGAGGGAACTATGGCTACACCTTC
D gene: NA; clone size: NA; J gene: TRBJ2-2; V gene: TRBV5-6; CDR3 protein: CASSLYTNTGELFF; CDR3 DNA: TGTGCCAGCAGCTTGTATACTAACACCGGGGAGCTGTTTTTT
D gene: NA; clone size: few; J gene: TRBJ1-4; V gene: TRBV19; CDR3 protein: CASSDSSTNEKLFF; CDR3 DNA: TGTGCCAGTAGTGACAGCTCAACTAATGAAAAACTGTTTTTT
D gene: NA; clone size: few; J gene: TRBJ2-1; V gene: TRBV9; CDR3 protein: CASSRFTSYNEQFF; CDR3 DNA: TGTGCCAGTAGTCGGTTTACCTCCTACAATGAGCAGTTCTTC
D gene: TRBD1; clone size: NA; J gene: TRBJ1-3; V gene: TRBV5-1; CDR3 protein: CASSTTGNSGNTIYF; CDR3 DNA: TGCGCCAGCAGCACGACAGGGAACTCTGGAAACACCATATATTTT
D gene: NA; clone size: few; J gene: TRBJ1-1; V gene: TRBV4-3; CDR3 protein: CASSVLAGDTEAFF; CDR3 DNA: TGCGCCAGCAGTGTCCTTGCCGGGGACACTGAAGCTTTCTTT
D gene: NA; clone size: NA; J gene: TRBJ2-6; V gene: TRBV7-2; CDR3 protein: CASSSRHRVVGGANVLTF; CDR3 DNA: TGTGCCAGCAGCTCCCGTCACAGGGTAGTGGGAGGGGCCAACGTCCTGACTTTC
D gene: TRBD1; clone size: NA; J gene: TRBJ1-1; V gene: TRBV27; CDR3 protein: CASSFRGQNTEAFF; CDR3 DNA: TGTGCCAGCAGTTTCAGGGGGCAAAACACTGAAGCTTTCTTT
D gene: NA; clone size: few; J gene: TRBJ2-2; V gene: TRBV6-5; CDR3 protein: CASRQGLTGELFF; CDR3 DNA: TGTGCCTCCAGGCAGGGGTTAACCGGGGAGCTGTTTTTT
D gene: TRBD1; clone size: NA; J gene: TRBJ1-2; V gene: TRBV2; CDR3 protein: CASGDRALNYGYTF; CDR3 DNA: TGTGCCAGCGGGGACAGAGCTTTGAACTATGGCTACACCTTC
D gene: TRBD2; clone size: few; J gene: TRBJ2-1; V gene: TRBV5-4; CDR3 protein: CASRDPSGQNNEQFF; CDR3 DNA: TGTGCCAGCAGGGACCCTAGCGGGCAAAACAATGAGCAGTTCTTC
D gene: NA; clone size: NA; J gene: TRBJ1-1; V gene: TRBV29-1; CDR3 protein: CSVVFGGRTEAFF; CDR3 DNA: TGCAGCGTTGTGTTCGGCGGAAGGACTGAAGCTTTCTTT
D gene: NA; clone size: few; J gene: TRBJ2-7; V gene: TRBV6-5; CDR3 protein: CASSTTLTNEQYF; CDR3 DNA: TGTGCCAGCAGTACGACCCTCACTAACGAGCAGTACTTC
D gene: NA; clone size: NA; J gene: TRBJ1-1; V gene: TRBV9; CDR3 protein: CASSLMVGVDTEAFF; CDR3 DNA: TGTGCCAGCAGCTTAATGGTAGGGGTAGACACTGAAGCTTTCTTT
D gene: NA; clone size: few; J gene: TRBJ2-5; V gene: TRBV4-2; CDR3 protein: CASSAGLEIQEAQYF; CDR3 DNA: TGTGCCAGCAGCGCGGGACTGGAGATCCAAGAGGCCCAGTACTTC
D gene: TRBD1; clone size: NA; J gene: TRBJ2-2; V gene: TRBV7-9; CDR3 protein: CASSLRQGKTGELFF; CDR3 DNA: TGTGCCAGCAGCCTACGACAGGGGAAAACCGGGGAGCTGTTTTTT
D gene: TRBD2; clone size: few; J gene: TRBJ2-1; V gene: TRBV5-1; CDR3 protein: CASSSGLAGTGEQFF; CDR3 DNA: TGCGCCAGCAGCTCTGGACTAGCGGGGACCGGTGAGCAGTTCTTC
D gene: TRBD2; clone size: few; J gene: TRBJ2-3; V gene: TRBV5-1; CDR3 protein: CASSRGGAVGGDTQYF; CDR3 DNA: TGCGCCAGCAGCCGAGGAGGGGCAGTGGGAGGGGATACGCAGTATTTT
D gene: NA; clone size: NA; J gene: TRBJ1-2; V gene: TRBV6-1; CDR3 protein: CASSEGEGWEGVSYTF; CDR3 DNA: TGTGCCAGCAGTGAAGGCGAAGGTTGGGAAGGGGTTAGCTACACCTTC
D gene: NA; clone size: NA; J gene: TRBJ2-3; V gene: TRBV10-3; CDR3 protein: CAISRGTDTQYF; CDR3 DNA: TGTGCCATCAGCCGAGGCACAGATACGCAGTATTTT
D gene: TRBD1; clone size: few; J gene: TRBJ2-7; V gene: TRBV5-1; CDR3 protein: CASSLIQGGPYEQYF; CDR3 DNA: TGCGCCAGCAGCTTGATACAGGGGGGACCCTACGAGCAGTACTTC
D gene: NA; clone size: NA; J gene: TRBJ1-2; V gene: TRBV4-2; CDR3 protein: CASSQGFMGSTGGYTF; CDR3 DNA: TGTGCCAGCAGCCAAGGTTTTATGGGGAGTACGGGAGGCTACACCTTC
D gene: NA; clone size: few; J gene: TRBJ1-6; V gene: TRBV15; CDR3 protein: CATSRDATVGSPLHF; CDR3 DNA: TGTGCCACCAGCAGAGATGCGACAGTGGGCTCACCCCTCCACTTT
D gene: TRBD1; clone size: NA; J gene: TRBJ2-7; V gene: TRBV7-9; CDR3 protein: CASSAKQGALYEQYF; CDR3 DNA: TGTGCCAGCAGCGCAAAACAGGGGGCACTGTACGAGCAGTACTTC